One sample yielded the 27 T cell receptor beta chains listed below, sequenced in a study of CXCR3-negative and CXCR3-positive naive CD8 T cells. UMI-tagged TRB cDNA libraries were built via 5' RACE. TCRdb re-called the 5' RACE reads; every CDR3 protein appears as one record, without DNA. In total, the table holds some 4,900 distinct CDR3 sequences. Sequenced material: naive CXCR3- CD8+ T cells from blood. As for subset: CD45RO-CCR7+CD27+CD95- naive CD8+ T cells lacking CXCR3 (TNR3-). These receptors were taken from a human donor in good health. Some clones in this sample may be carry-over from other donors' samples.

This chain uses TRBV29-1 with TRBJ2-7; TCRdb designates TRBD1, a call that cannot be tested without DNA. There are 14 residues in the CDR3. Per germline, CDR1 SQVTM and CDR2 ANQGSEA. The CDR3 loop is CSVVFQGHSYEQYF.

V gene TRBV29-1 combines with J gene TRBJ1-1. Germline V gene sequence: CDR1 SQVTM, CDR2 ANQGSEA. CDR3 length equals 13 residues. CDR3 residues: CSVEAGSNTEAFF.

Measured by frequency, this clonotype is medium-sized (0.01 to 0.1%). The rearrangement links TRBV20-1 to TRBJ1-1. This CDR3 has 14 amino acids. The V gene's germline CDR1 is DFQATT and CDR2 SNEGSKA (reference sequence). The CDR3 is CSAQGGDSGTEAFF.

This chain uses TRBV4-3 with TRBJ1-2. The V gene's germline CDR1 is LGHNA and CDR2 YSLEER. This CDR3 region has 14 residues. CDR3 loop: CASSQEVSDYGYTF.

This clonotype shows up as medium-sized by frequency. The gene calls are TRBV6-5 and TRBJ2-7. Germline V CDR1 and CDR2: MNHEY, SVGAGI. The CDR3 is made up of 15 amino acids. CDR3 residues: CASSPTSTYSYEQYF.

The chain has TRBV6-5 and TRBJ1-2; without DNA, the TCRdb call of TRBD1 cannot be checked. The germline gives CDR1 MNHEY, CDR2 SVGAGI. The CDR3 is 14 amino acids. Here the CDR3 reads CASSYSRGADGYTF.

The chain uses TRBV2 and TRBJ2-3; the D call of TRBD2 rests on TCRdb alone, since no DNA is present to check it. CDR3 length: 15 residues. Germline CDR1 is SNHLY and CDR2 is FYNNEI. CDR3 region: CASTAGGSSTDTQYF.

J is TRBJ2-2 and V is TRBV2; the TCRdb call, TRBD2, lacks DNA for checking. Germline V gene sequence: CDR1 SNHLY, CDR2 FYNNEI. There are 18 residues in the CDR3. CDR3 sequence: CASTPRQLAEANTGELFF.

The chain is built from TRBV27 and TRBJ2-7. CDR3 length: 14 amino acids. CDR1 and CDR2 (germline): MNHEY, SMNVEV (reference sequence). CDR3 amino acids: CASSFGVSSYEQYF.

The V call is TRBV30, the J call TRBJ1-1. The CDR3 has 13 residues. Germline CDR1 GTSNPN, CDR2 SVGIG (reference sequence). The CDR3 sequence is CAWRAGLNTEAFF.

This chain connects TRBV7-2 to TRBJ2-3; the D gene TCRdb calls, TRBD2, cannot be checked with no DNA. Germline assignment: CDR1 SGHTA and CDR2 FQGNSA. The CDR3 loop spans 15 amino acids. CDR3 loop: CASSLLAVSTDTQYF.

This chain links TRBV27 with TRBJ2-2; the TCRdb call, TRBD1, lacks DNA for checking. The CDR3 consists of 14 residues. CDR1 is MNHEY and CDR2 is SMNVEV in the germline V gene (reference sequence). CDR3 sequence reads: CASNLVQGSGELFF.

This clonotype is classed as medium-sized (0.01 to 0.1%) by frequency. The chain recombines TRBV20-1 with TRBJ2-7. The CDR3 is 14 amino acids. Germline-derived CDR1 and CDR2 are DFQATT and SNEGSKA (reference sequence). CDR3 protein: CSARGVADLFEQYF.

The chain combines TRBV15 with TRBJ2-7; the TRBD2 assignment by TCRdb is unverifiable without DNA. Germline V gene data show CDR1 as LNHNV and CDR2 as YYDKDF (reference sequence). CDR3 length equals 15 residues. Here the CDR3 reads CATSRVTSGSYEQYF.

J is TRBJ2-1 and V is TRBV6-5; the D call of TRBD2 rests on TCRdb alone, since no DNA is present to check it. Germline CDR1 reads MNHEY; CDR2 reads SVGAGI. The CDR3 contains 16 residues. The CDR3 is CASSLSGGSSYNEQFF.

The rearrangement uses TRBV14 and TRBJ2-3. The CDR3 length is 15 residues. Germline CDR1 and CDR2: SGHDN and FVKESK. This chain's CDR3 is CASSDGSTNLDTQYF.

This sequence joins TRBV28 and TRBJ2-7; the D call of TRBD1 rests on TCRdb alone, since no DNA is present to check it. The length of the CDR3 is 16 residues. Germline CDR1 and CDR2: MDHEN and SYDVKM. CDR3 amino acids: CASSNRGLRITYEQYF.

This rearrangement joins TRBV7-8 to TRBJ2-7; TCRdb's D gene call, TRBD1, goes unchecked for lack of DNA. Germline V gene sequence: CDR1 SGHVS, CDR2 FQNEAQ. The CDR3 has 16 amino acids. CDR3 sequence: CASSLPSDRVQNEQYF.

This clonotype is called large based on its frequency. This chain links TRBV29-1 with TRBJ2-5; the D gene TCRdb calls, TRBD1, cannot be checked with no DNA. The CDR3 loop spans 14 amino acids. Germline CDR1 reads SQVTM; CDR2 reads ANQGSEA. CDR3 in amino acids: CSISPDRSQETQYF.

The chain is built from TRBV3-1 and TRBJ1-1; TCRdb reports TRBD1, a call that lacks DNA to check it against. Germline V CDR1 and CDR2: LGHDT, YNNKEL (reference sequence). The CDR3 runs 17 residues. CDR3: CASSQLPRAVNSPEAFF.

CDR3 region: CASSLAKGTYEQYF. The rearrangement uses TRBV5-5 and TRBJ2-7. Germline loops: CDR1 SGHKS, CDR2 YYEKEE (reference sequence). The CDR3 has 14 amino acids.

V usage is TRBV20-1 and J usage is TRBJ2-5. CDR3 size: 11 residues. From germline, CDR1 is DFQATT and CDR2 SNEGSKA (reference sequence). The CDR3 sequence: CSARVSETQYF.

This sequence joins TRBV3-1 and TRBJ2-1; TCRdb designates TRBD1, a call that cannot be tested without DNA. Germline CDR1 and CDR2: LGHDT and YNNKEL (reference sequence). The CDR3 sequence is 13 residues long. This chain's CDR3 is CASSPDSYNEQFF.

The chain combines TRBV21-1 with TRBJ2-2; TCRdb returns TRBD1, unconfirmable since there is no DNA. TRBV21-1 is deemed a pseudogene. The length of the CDR3 is 14 residues. CDR3 loop: CASSPRTGAGELFF.

The gene calls are TRBV15 and TRBJ1-1; TCRdb proposes TRBD1, but this gene call is untestable without DNA. The V gene's germline CDR1 is LNHNV and CDR2 YYDKDF (reference sequence). There are 16 residues in the CDR3. CDR3 sequence: CATSRDRGRRFTEAFF.

This clonotype is called medium-sized based on its frequency. The chain joins TRBV20-1 to TRBJ2-7; absent DNA, TCRdb's TRBD1 call cannot be checked. The CDR3 has 12 residues. CDR1 is DFQATT, CDR2 SNEGSKA, per germline (reference sequence). CDR3 region: CSATDRTGEQYF.

The J gene is TRBJ2-7, the V gene TRBV19; lacking DNA, the TRBD1 call made by TCRdb goes unchecked. The CDR3 consists of 13 residues. The germline V gene encodes CDR1 LNHDA and CDR2 SQIVND (reference sequence). The CDR3 spells CASSTDRGNEQYF.